A selection of T cell receptor beta chains follows, all from one sample in a study of cytomegalovirus exposure and HLA in healthy donors. Method: immunoSEQ multiplex PCR; TCRdb's copy keeps in-frame clones and lacks some. The sample includes more than 95,000 clones, 65% to 75% of them seen just once. Specimen: PBMCs. The source of these receptors is a female donor in good health and CMV-seropositive. Each CDR3 is given with its conserved first and last residue. D genes are given only for firm matches. Expanded clones get a size class; other rows say once, few or many, or leave the size out.

D gene	clone size	J gene	V gene	CDR3 DNA	CDR3 protein
TRBD2	.	TRBJ2-1	TRBV7-9	TGTGCCAGCAGCTTAGCGACTAGCGGAGAGCAGTTCTTC	CASSLATSGEQFF
.	once	TRBJ2-3	TRBV28	TGTGCCAGCCGGAGACCCAGCACAGATACGCAGTATTTT	CASRRPSTDTQYF
.	.	TRBJ1-1	TRBV28	TGTGCCAGCAGTTTACGGGTCTTGAACACTGAAGCTTTCTTT	CASSLRVLNTEAFF
TRBD1	.	TRBJ1-2	TRBV7-6	TGTGCCAGCAGCTTAGAACAGGGGGTAGGAGGCTACACCTTC	CASSLEQGVGGYTF
.	.	TRBJ2-7	TRBV2	TGTGCCAGCAGTGAAGACTTGAGCCACGAGCAGTACTTC	CASSEDLSHEQYF
.	.	TRBJ2-1	TRBV7-8	TGTGCCAGTGGAGATCAGCGAGCGGGCGATGAGCAGTTCTTC	CASGDQRAGDEQFF
.	.	TRBJ1-2	TRBV29-1	TGCAGCGTTTTTAAACAGGGATTAGACTATGGCTACACCTTC	CSVFKQGLDYGYTF
.	.	TRBJ1-1	TRBV5-6	TGTGCCAGCAGCTTTATATTAACTGAAGCTTTCTTT	CASSFILTEAFF
TRBD1	.	TRBJ2-5	TRBV5-4	TGTGCCAGCAGCCTTCGACAGGGGCAACAAGAGACCCAGTACTTC	CASSLRQGQQETQYF
.	.	TRBJ2-1	TRBV28	TGTGCCAGCAGGGCTACAGATACTGAGCAGTTCTTC	CASRATDTEQFF
.	few	TRBJ1-2	TRBV6-6	TGTGCCAGCAGCGCGAGAGGGGGTGGCAGTGGCTACACCTTC	CASSARGGGSGYTF
TRBD1	.	TRBJ1-1	TRBV6-5	TGTGCCAGCAGTTTCCGCTCCGGGACAGGGGGCACTGAAGCTTTCTTT	CASSFRSGTGGTEAFF
TRBD2	.	TRBJ2-1	TRBV9	TGTGCCAGCAGCGGACGGACTAGCGGGAGGCGGAATGAGCAGTTCTTC	CASSGRTSGRRNEQFF
TRBD1	.	TRBJ1-1	TRBV14	TGTGCCAGCAGCCAATGGGACAGATTGAACACTGAAGCTTTCTTT	CASSQWDRLNTEAFF
.	.	TRBJ2-5	TRBV7-2	TGTGCCAGCAGCCCTGGGCTAGCGATGGAGACCCAGTACTTC	CASSPGLAMETQYF
TRBD2	.	TRBJ2-5	TRBV7-2	TGTGCCAGCAGCTTAGTAGCGGGAGAAAGGGAGACCCAGTACTTC	CASSLVAGERETQYF
.	.	TRBJ2-1	TRBV6-4	TGTGCCAGCAGTGACTCCCTTGGCGGTAATGAGCAGTTCTTC	CASSDSLGGNEQFF
TRBD2	.	TRBJ2-7	TRBV7-2	TGTGCCAGCAGCCCCGGGACTAGGCAGCCCTCCGAGCAGTACTTC	CASSPGTRQPSEQYF
.	.	TRBJ1-1	TRBV11-2	TGTGCCAGCAGCTGGGGACACTCCCTGATGGCTGAAGCTTTCTTT	CASSWGHSLMAEAFF
TRBD2	.	TRBJ2-1	TRBV27	TGTGCCAGCAGTTCTCCAGCGGGAGGTCCTATCTTC	CASSSPAGGPIF
.	.	TRBJ2-3	TRBV19	TGTGCCAGTAACAGGGCCCCATCGGATACGCAGTATTTT	CASNRAPSDTQYF
TRBD2	.	TRBJ2-2	TRBV11-2	TGTGCCAGCACCGACCACCTAGCGGGACCCAACACCGGGGAGCTGTTTTTT	CASTDHLAGPNTGELFF
.	once	TRBJ1-3	TRBV7-2	TGTGCCAGCAGCTTAGCCACCGCTACCTCTGGAAACACCATATATTTT	CASSLATATSGNTIYF
TRBD2	.	TRBJ2-5	TRBV5-1	TGCGCCAGCAGCCCGTGGACTAGCGGGGGGCCCCCGGGCCAGTACTTC	CASSPWTSGGPPGQYF
.	.	TRBJ1-3	TRBV7-6	TGTGCCAGCAGCTTAAGGGGCCGGTTGAGTAGAATTGGAAACACCATATATTTT	CASSLRGRLSRIGNTIYF
.	.	TRBJ1-3	TRBV30	TGTGCCTGGAGTGTACGGAGGGAGGGAAACACCATATATTTT	CAWSVRREGNTIYF
.	.	TRBJ2-7	TRBV28	TGTGCCAGCAGTCACTCCTACGAGCAGTACTTC	CASSHSYEQYF
TRBD2	.	TRBJ2-2	TRBV7-7	TGTGCTAGCAGTTCCAGCGGGGGGAACACCGGGGAGCTGTTTTTT	CASSSSGGNTGELFF
.	.	TRBJ2-7	TRBV12-5	TGTGCTAGTGGTTTGGAGGGAGAGGTAGAGCAGTACTTC	CASGLEGEVEQYF
TRBD2	.	TRBJ2-6	TRBV4-2	TGTGCCAGCAGCCAAGATGGGGAGGGGCGCGGGGCCAACGTCCTGACTTTC	CASSQDGEGRGANVLTF
.	.	TRBJ2-3	TRBV4-1	TGCGCCAGCAGCCCGAAGCGACAGGAGCAAAACACAGATACGCAGTATTTT	CASSPKRQEQNTDTQYF
.	.	TRBJ1-1	TRBV20-1	TGCGGCCCTCTGGCAGGCACTGAAGCTTTCTTT	CGPLAGTEAFF
TRBD2	few	TRBJ2-1	TRBV10-3	TGTGCCATCAGTGGAGGACTAGCCCGAGGGGACTACAATGAGCAGTTCTTC	CAISGGLARGDYNEQFF
.	.	TRBJ2-7	TRBV27	TGTGCCAGCAGTAGTTTTGCCCGAGACAAGCACTCCTACGAGCAGTACTTC	CASSSFARDKHSYEQYF
.	.	TRBJ1-1	TRBV7-7	TGTGCTAGCAGCTCCCGACGGGGTAAGGTTATGAACACTGAAGCTTTCTTT	CASSSRRGKVMNTEAFF
.	.	TRBJ2-1	TRBV6-4	TGTGCCAGCAGTGACATGGCGGGTTCCTACAATGAGCAGTTCTTC	CASSDMAGSYNEQFF
.	.	TRBJ2-7	TRBV28	TGTGCCAGCAGTTTTACTGGGGCCCCCACGGGCGAGCAGTACTTC	CASSFTGAPTGEQYF